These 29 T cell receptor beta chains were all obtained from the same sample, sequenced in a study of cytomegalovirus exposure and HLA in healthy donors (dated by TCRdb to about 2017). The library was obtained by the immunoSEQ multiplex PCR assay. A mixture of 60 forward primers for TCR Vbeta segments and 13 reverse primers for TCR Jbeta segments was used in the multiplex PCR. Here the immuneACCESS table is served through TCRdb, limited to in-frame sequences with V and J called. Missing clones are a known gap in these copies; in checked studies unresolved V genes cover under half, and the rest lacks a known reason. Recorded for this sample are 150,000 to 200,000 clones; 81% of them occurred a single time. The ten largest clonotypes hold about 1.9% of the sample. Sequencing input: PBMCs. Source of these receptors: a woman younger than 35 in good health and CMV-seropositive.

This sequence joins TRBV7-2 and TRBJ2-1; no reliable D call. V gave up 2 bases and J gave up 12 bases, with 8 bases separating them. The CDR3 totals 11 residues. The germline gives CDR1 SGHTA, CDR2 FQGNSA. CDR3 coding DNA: TGTGCCAGCAGCTTAAATGTCGGGCAGTTCTTC. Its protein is CASSLNVGQFF.

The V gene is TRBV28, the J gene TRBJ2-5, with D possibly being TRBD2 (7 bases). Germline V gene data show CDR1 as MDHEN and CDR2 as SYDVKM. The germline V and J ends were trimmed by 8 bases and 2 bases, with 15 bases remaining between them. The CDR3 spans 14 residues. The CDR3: CASSRGGPQETQYF. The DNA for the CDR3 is TGTGCCAGCTCAAGGGGGGGCCCGCAAGAGACCCAGTACTTC.

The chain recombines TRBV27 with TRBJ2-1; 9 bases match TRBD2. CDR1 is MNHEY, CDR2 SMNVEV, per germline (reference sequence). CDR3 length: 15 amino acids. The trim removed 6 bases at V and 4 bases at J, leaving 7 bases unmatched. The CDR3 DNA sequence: TGTGCCAGCAGGCCGTCTAGCGGGGTGTACAATGAGCAGTTCTTC. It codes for CASRPSSGVYNEQFF.

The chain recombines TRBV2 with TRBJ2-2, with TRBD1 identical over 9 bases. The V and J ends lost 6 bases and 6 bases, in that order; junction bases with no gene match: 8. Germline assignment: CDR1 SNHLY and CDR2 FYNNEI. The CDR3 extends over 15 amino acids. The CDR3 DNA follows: TGTGCCAGCAGAAAACAGGGGGCTGGGGCCGGGGAGCTGTTTTTT. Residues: CASRKQGAGAGELFF.

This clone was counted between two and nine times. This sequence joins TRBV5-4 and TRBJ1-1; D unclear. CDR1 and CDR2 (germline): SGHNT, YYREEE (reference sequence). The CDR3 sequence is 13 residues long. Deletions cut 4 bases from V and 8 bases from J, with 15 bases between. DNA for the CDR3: TGTGCCAGCAGCCTATCTACGAGGGCCGAAGCTTTCTTT. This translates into CASSLSTRAEAFF. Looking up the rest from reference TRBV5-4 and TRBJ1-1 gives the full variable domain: ETGVTQSPTHLIKTRGQQVTLRCSSQSGHNTVSWYQQALGQGPQFIFQYYREEENGRGNFPPRFSGLQFPNYSSELNVNALELDDSALYLCASSLSTRAEAFFGQGTRLTVV.

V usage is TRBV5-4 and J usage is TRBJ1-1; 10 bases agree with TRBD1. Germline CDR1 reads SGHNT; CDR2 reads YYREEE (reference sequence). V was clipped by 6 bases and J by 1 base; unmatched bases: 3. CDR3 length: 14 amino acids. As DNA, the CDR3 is TGTGCCAGCACGACAGGGGGCGGGAACACTGAAGCTTTCTTT. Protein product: CASTTGGGNTEAFF.

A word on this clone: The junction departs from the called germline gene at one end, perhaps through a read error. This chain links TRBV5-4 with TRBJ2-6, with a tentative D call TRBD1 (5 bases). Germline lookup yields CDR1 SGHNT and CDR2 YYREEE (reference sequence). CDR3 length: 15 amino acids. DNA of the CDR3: TGTGCCAGCAGCTTGGATAACTCTGGGGCCAACGGCCTGACTTTC. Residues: CASSLDNSGANGLTF.

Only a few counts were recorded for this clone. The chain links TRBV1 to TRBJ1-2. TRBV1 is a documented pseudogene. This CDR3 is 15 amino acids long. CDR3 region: CTSSQVGGTLDGYTF. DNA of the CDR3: TGCACCAGCAGCCAAGTAGGAGGGACTTTGGATGGCTACACCTTC.

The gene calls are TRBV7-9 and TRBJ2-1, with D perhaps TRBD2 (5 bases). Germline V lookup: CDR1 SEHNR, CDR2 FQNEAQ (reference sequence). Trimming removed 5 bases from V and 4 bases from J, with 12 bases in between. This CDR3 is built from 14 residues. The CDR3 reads CASSRLLDYNEQFF. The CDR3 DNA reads TGTGCCAGCAGCCGTTTACTAGATTACAATGAGCAGTTCTTC.

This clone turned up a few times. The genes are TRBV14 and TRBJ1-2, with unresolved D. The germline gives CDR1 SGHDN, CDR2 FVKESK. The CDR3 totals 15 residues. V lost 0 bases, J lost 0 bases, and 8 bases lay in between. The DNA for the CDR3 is TGTGCCAGCAGCCAAGAGACATTAACTAACTATGGCTACACCTTC. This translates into CASSQETLTNYGYTF.

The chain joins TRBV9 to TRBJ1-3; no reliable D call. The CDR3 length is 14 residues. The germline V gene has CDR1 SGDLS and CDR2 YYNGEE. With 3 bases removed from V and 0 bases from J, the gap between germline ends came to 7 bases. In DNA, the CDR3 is TGTGCCAGCAGCGGGTCGAGCTCTGGAAACACCATATATTTT. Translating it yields CASSGSSSGNTIYF.

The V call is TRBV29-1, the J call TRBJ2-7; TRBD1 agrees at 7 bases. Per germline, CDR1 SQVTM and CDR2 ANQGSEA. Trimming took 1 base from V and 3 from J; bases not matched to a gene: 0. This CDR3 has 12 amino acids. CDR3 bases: TGCAGCGTTGAAGGACAGGGCTACGAGCAGTACTTC. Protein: CSVEGQGYEQYF.

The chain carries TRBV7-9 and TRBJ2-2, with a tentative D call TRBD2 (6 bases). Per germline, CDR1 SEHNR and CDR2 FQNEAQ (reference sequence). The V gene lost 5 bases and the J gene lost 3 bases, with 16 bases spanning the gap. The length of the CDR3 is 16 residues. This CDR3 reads CASSLIGGTDTGELFF. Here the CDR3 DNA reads TGTGCCAGCAGCCTAATCGGGGGTACAGACACCGGGGAGCTGTTTTTT.

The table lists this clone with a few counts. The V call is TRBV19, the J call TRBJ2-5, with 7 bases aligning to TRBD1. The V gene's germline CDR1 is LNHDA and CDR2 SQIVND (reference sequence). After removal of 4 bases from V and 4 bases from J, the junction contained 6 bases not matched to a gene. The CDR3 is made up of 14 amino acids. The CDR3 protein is CASSRQGTTETQYF. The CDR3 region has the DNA TGTGCCAGTAGTAGACAGGGAACGACAGAGACCCAGTACTTC.

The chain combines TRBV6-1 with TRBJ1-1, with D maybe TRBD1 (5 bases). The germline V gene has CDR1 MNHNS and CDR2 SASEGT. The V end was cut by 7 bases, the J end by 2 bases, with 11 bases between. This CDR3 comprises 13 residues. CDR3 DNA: TGTGCCAGCACCGAGACAGAAAACACTGAAGCTTTCTTT. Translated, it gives CASTETENTEAFF.

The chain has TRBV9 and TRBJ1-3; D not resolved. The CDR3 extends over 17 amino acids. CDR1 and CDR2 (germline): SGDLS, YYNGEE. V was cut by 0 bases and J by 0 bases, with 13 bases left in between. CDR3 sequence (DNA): TGTGCCAGCAGCGTAGAGCCGGGTGGTGCCTCTGGAAACACCATATATTTT. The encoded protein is CASSVEPGGASGNTIYF. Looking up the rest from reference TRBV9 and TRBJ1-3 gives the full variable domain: DSGVTQTPKHLITATGQRVTLRCSPRSGDLSVYWYQQSLDQGLQFLIQYYNGEERAKGNILERFSAQQFPDLHSELNLSSLELGDSALYFCASSVEPGGASGNTIYFGEGSWLTVV.

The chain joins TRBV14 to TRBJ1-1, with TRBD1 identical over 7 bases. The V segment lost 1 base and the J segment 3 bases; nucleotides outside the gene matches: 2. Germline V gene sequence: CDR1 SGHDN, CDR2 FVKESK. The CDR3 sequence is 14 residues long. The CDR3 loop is CASSQVTGDTEAFF. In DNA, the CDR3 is TGTGCCAGCAGCCAAGTAACAGGGGACACTGAAGCTTTCTTT.

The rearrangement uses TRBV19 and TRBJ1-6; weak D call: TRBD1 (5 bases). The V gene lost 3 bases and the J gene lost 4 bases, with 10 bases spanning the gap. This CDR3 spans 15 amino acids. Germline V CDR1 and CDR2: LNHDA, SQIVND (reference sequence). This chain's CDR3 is CASSIGGSYNSPLHF. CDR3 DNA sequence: TGTGCCAGTAGTATCGGGGGATCATATAATTCACCCCTCCACTTT.

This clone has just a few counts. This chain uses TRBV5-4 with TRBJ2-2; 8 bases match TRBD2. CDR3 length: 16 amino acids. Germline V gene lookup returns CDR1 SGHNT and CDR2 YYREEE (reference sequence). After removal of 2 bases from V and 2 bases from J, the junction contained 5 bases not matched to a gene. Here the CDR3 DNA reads TGTGCCAGCAGCTTAACCGGGGGGGCTAACACCGGGGAGCTGTTTTTT. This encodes CASSLTGGANTGELFF. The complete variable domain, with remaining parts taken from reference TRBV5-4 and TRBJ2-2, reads ETGVTQSPTHLIKTRGQQVTLRCSSQSGHNTVSWYQQALGQGPQFIFQYYREEENGRGNFPPRFSGLQFPNYSSELNVNALELDDSALYLCASSLTGGANTGELFFGEGSRLTVL.

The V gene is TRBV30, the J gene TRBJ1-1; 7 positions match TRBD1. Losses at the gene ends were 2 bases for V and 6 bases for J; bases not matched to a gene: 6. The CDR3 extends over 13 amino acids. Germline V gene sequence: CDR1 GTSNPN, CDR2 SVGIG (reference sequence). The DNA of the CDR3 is TGTGCCTGGAGTTTTGGTACAGGGGCTGAAGCTTTCTTT. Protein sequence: CAWSFGTGAEAFF.

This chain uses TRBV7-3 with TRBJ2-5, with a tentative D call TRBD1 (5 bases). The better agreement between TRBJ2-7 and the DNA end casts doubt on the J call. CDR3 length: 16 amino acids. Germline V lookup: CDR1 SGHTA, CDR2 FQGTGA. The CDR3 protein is CASSLNPDTSSYEQYF. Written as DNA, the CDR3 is TGTGCCAGCAGCTTAAACCCGGACACAAGCTCCTACGAGCAGTACTTC.

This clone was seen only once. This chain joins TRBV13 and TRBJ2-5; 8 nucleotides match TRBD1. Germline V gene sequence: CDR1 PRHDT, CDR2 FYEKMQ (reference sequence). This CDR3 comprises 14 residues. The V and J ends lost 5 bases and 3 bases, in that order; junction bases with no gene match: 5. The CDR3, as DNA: TGTGCCAGCAGCCGACCAGGGGGCAAAGAGACCCAGTACTTC. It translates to CASSRPGGKETQYF.

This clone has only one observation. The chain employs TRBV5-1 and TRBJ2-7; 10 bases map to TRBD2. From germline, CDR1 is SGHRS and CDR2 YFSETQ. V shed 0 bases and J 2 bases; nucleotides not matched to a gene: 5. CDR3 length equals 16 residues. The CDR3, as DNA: TGCGCCAGCAGCTTGGGTAGCGGGGGGCCCACCTACGAGCAGTACTTC. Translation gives CASSLGSGGPTYEQYF.

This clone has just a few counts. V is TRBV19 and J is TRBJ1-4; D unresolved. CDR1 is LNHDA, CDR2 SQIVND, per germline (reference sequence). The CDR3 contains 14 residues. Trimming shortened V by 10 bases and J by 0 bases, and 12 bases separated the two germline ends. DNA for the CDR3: TGTGCCACTCAATCCGGGACAACTAATGAAAAACTGTTTTTT. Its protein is CATQSGTTNEKLFF.

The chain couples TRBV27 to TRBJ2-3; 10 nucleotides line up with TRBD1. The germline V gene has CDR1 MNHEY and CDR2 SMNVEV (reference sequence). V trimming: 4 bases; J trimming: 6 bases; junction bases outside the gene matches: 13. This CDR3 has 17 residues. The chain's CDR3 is CASSSLGGTGVADTQYF. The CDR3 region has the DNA TGTGCCAGCAGTTCCCTCGGTGGGACAGGGGTGGCGGATACGCAGTATTTT.

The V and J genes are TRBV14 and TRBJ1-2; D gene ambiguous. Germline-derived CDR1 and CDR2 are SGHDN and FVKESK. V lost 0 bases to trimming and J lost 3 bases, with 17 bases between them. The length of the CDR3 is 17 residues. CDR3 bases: TGTGCCAGCAGCCAAGAGATCTTCCTCGGCGGGCACTATGGCTACACCTTC. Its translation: CASSQEIFLGGHYGYTF.

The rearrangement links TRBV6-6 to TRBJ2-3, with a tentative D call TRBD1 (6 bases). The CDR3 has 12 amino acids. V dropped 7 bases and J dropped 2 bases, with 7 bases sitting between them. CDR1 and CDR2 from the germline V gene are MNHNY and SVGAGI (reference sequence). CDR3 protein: CASKGDTDTQYF. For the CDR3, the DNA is TGTGCCAGCAAGGGGGACACAGATACGCAGTATTTT.

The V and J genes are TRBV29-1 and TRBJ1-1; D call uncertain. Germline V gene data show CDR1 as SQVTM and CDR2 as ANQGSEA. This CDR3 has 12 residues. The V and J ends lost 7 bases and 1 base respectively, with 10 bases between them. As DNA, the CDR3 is TGCAGCGCCAAAAACAGGAACACTGAAGCTTTCTTT. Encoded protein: CSAKNRNTEAFF.

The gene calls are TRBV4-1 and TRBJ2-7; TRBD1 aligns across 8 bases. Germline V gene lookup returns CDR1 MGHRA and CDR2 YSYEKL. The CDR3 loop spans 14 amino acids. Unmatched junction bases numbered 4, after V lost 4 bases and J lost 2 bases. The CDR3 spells CASSPQTGAYEQYF. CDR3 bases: TGCGCCAGCAGCCCGCAGACAGGGGCCTACGAGCAGTACTTC.